What follows describes a single TCR beta chain. The germline CDR1 and CDR2 sequences are SGHDN and FVKESK. This CDR3 has 14 amino acids. The germline V and J ends were trimmed by 3 bases and 4 bases, with 7 bases remaining between them. Repertoires were generated with immunoSEQ multiplex PCR, while TCRdb's copy carries only in-frame clones and drops some. Altogether roughly 410,000 clones are present, 89% being singletons, with the ten largest covering 1% to 1.5%. The sample originates from a study of blood T cell repertoires in COVID-19. The sample comprised peripheral blood. The chain uses TRBV14 and TRBJ1-6; D possibly corresponds to TRBD1 (5 bases). The sequence came from a man between 40 and 49 years old with acute or convalescent COVID-19. The CDR3 DNA sequence: TGTGCCAGCAGCCAGACAGATTATAATTCACCCCTCCACTTT. Translation: CASSQTDYNSPLHF.